This T cell receptor beta chain was captured by sequencing in a study of cytomegalovirus exposure and HLA in healthy donors (dated by TCRdb to the late 2010s). About the study as a whole: An earlier analysis of 587 of the donors reported over 250 Gb of sequence data and approximately 120 million unique TCR beta sequences obtained from some 200 million T cells. The study aimed to test whether cataloging public T cell receptors could reveal signatures of past pathogen exposure. On average, over 200,000 unique TCR beta nucleotide sequences were sequenced per donor among a few hundred genotyped donors of the cohort, with 15% to 20% of those sequences being non-productive. Alongside the repertoire data, information on donor age, sex, ethnicity and CMV serostatus was compiled. An earlier analysis of fewer than 750 of the donors used high-throughput TCR beta sequencing to judge whether each TCR beta V gene segment behaved as functional or pseudogenic. A later genetic analysis used genome-wide SNP genotypes for about 60% of the 666 donors, treating that subset as a discovery cohort. Of the 300 to 400 genotyped donors, roughly 85% fell in the genetic ancestry cluster associated with self-reported Caucasian donors. Roughly five DR-DQ haplotypes were handled as single units for association and clustering, since linkage in the cohort was strong. Typing coverage varied by locus: roughly 620-640 donors for A, B, C, DRB1 and DQB1; roughly 510 for DQA1; about 600 for DPA1; around 450 for DPB1. Class I and class II HLA loci were covered by the typing at four-digit resolution. Using immunosequencing, the study profiled T cell repertoires from some 670 subjects and related those repertoires to cytomegalovirus serostatus. The study combined high-throughput TCR immunosequencing, statistical association of individual TCRs with disease status, and machine learning to predict cytomegalovirus infection status. The later analysis used no new phenotypic data to find candidate immune exposures, relying instead on TCR beta sequences and their occurrence across donors. In a later analysis, previously published TCR beta repertoires from several hundred donors were re-analyzed and high-resolution HLA genotyping was added so that TCR occurrence patterns could be studied. Along with the approximately 700-subject first cohort, a separate validation cohort of 120 different subjects was used. All discovery cohort repertoires had been generated using a single sequencing platform. Approximately 330 gigabases of sequencing data and roughly 80 million unique TCR sequences made up an early release that covered around 640 HLA-typed donors.

The library was obtained by the immunoSEQ multiplex PCR assay. A mixture of 60 forward primers for TCR Vbeta segments and 13 reverse primers for TCR Jbeta segments was used in the multiplex PCR. The CDR3 region of rearranged TCR beta genes was amplified from genomic DNA with a multiplex PCR assay. Amplified TCR beta libraries were sequenced as 87-base-pair reads on the Illumina HiSeq System. As for the original processing: In a later analysis, some 80 million unique TCR beta chains were counted across the 666 repertoires, and about 10 million of these chains were shared by at least two donors. A nearest-neighbor algorithm error-corrected the raw reads and collapsed the reads into unique sequences, merging closely related sequences to remove PCR and sequencing errors. Alignment of CDR3 sequences to IMGT reference sequences was used to assign V, D and J gene segments. For a sequence to be retained, at least a six-nucleotide match to both a V gene segment and a J gene segment was required. Rearrangements were called productive when the CDR3 lacked stop codons and stayed in frame with V and J; all others were non-productive. CDR3 was defined according to IMGT convention as the region running from the second conserved V-encoded cysteine to the conserved J-encoded phenylalanine. The earlier analysis of a few hundred of the donors excluded any sequence lacking an unambiguous match to a single V gene segment. An earlier analysis of about 590 of the donors classified V segments as functional when productive rearrangements were above 56.7% and as segregating when the standard deviation between donors was above 5%. A statistical classification framework was built to diagnose cytomegalovirus status from the catalog of TCR beta chain sequences. In a later analysis, TCR nucleotide sequences were compared against IMGT/GENE-DB human TR gene sequences so that V and J genes could be assigned. In a later analysis, CDR3 sequences and most-parsimonious VDJ recombination scenarios were assigned using the TCRdist pipeline. In a later analysis, each TCR beta chain was defined by its CDR3 amino acid sequence together with its V-gene family, and reads lacking a unique V-gene family were excluded. A later analysis removed 550 to 650 highly shared, low-generation-probability nucleotide sequences to deal with suspected cross-contamination and a sequencing artifact. In a later analysis, a clonal expansion index for each public chain was calculated from normalized within-repertoire ranks of inferred template counts. Generation probabilities in a later analysis came from a VDJ recombination model fitted to out-of-frame rearrangements, and those results were checked against IGoR. Hypergeometric tests were used in a later analysis to score TCR-TCR, TCR-HLA and TCR-CMV co-occurrence, with a repertoire-size bias correction applied to the TCR pairs. In a later analysis, false discovery rates were estimated by permuting HLA or CMV assignments 20 times. In a later analysis, co-occurring TCRs were grouped using DBSCAN, with TCRdist sequence similarity added in when clustering inside HLA-allele-positive subsets. For co-occurrence clustering, repertoires with fewer than 30,000 or more than 120,000 public chains were excluded, along with 5 or 6 repertoires with anomalous nucleotide sharing. In its TCRdb copy, this immuneACCESS table keeps in-frame sequences only and misses some clones. Where compared with another copy, unresolved V genes explain less than half of these, and the others have no known cause. That table furnishes V, J and clone size, whereas the DNA furnished D and trimming. The sample has about 190,000 clones on record, approximately 78% of them singletons. Jointly, the top ten make up under 0.9% of the sample.

The cohort was made up of about 670 healthy bone marrow donors. At the time of sampling, every cohort member was nominally healthy, though immune exposures that went unrecorded were likely present. The donor was CMV seronegative and belonged to the group of over 350 seronegative cohort members. Each donor provided a peripheral blood sample, and peripheral blood mononuclear cells were used for TCR beta sequencing. Genomic DNA extraction from the blood cell samples was performed with the Qiagen DNeasy Blood Extraction Kit. What the study reported, not specific to this receptor: A later analysis found that HLA-associated TCR beta chains were more clonally expanded and had lower generation probabilities than equally common non-associated chains. In a later analysis, TCR association rates were found to vary across HLA loci, with the most associated TCRs seen for DRB1 alleles and the fewest for HLA-C alleles. For the cohort, immune exposure information was limited to CMV serostatus. In a later analysis, several top co-occurrence clusters were reported to appear linked to parvovirus B19, influenza, CMV and Epstein-Barr virus. The authors suggested that the approach could potentially be extended to other disease states and immunological phenotypes. Correlated functional status among segregating V segments might reflect linkage disequilibrium, but an unknown experimental factor could not be ruled out. A further reported finding was that TCR beta sequences accurately predicted the HLA-A and HLA-B alleles for most subjects in the first cohort. In a later analysis, around 15,000 TCR beta sequences were associated with specific HLA alleles at a false discovery rate of 0.05. Some IMGT-functional V segments, including TRBV6-2 and TRBV6-3, could not be told apart with the 87-base-pair reads, so those segments were excluded. In vitro tests confirmed that three of the cytomegalovirus-associated TCR beta chains recognize cytomegalovirus antigens. A later genetic analysis reported fewer N-insertions in productive TCRs among donors in an Asian-associated ancestry cluster than the roughly 620-donor mean. This cohort had only TCR beta chains sequenced, and the lack of alpha or paired-chain data limited which features could be detected. Because HLA typing was missing for some donors at each locus, association tests included only the typed subset. In an earlier analysis of approximately 600 of the donors, most TCR beta V segments were observed in productive rearrangements about 90% or about 30% of the time, broadly matching IMGT annotations. A cluster of highly shared sequence variants was judged likely to represent a technical artifact of the sequencing pipeline. Sequencing depth was assumed to be roughly uniform across donors in the presence/absence analyses, though that assumption may not hold. The earlier analysis of 587 of the donors excluded approximately 15 rarely observed V segments, including chromosome 9 orphons, because counts were too low. While some public TCRs were present in many individuals, most TCR sequences turned up only very rarely across donors. The study gave a list of 150 to 200 TCR beta chains associated with cytomegalovirus. The classifier was reported to diagnose cytomegalovirus status with high specificity and sensitivity in both the original cohort and the validation cohort. V-gene and J-gene trimming of TCR beta chains was associated with a missense DCLRE1C variant in a later genetic analysis, and the association was replicated in an independent cohort. Most CMV-associated TCR beta chains appeared to be HLA-restricted in a later analysis, and the HLA associations seemed to be driven largely by CMV exposure. When HLA alleles, especially DR and DQ, strongly co-occurred, attributing TCR associations to individual alleles was difficult.

Regarding this clone: The target of this receptor is not known. No qualities accompany the bases; no much larger clone lies one base away.

Reading the germline V gene gives CDR1 SGHTA and CDR2 FQGNSA. The cysteine opens and the phenylalanine closes a CDR3 of 15 amino acids. Only CDR3 DNA is held: 45 bases, read in frame from base 1. V gives up 2 bases and J gives up 1 base, and the segment between their germline ends measures 9 bases. Sequenced material: PBMCs. The chain uses TRBV7-2 and TRBJ1-5, with TRBD1 perhaps the D gene, on 5 matching bases. The sequence derives from a young woman in good health and CMV-seronegative. The sequenced DNA: TGTGCCAGCAGCTTAACTCAGGGCAGCAATCAGCCCCAGCATTTT. It specifies CASSLTQGSNQPQHF.